The clone carrying this T cell receptor (beta chain) showed up just once. The antigen remains undetermined. Sequenced by immunoSEQ multiplex PCR; TCRdb stores in-frame clones only, minus some. The data contain roughly 140,000 clones, approximately 88% of them seen just once; the ten biggest clones take up about 15%. This sample is drawn from a study of T cell responses to AZD1222 COVID-19 vaccine. Study-wide findings and caveats: An increase in Spike-specific TCR breadth and depth was observed after two AZD1222 doses.

This receptor was taken from an adult in good health. The specimen was peripheral blood, collected on day 0 of AZD1222 vaccination.

Here the CDR3 reads CASSYSRVDLGYGYTF. The CDR3 region has the DNA TGTGCCAGCAGTTACTCGCGTGTAGATTTGGGCTATGGCTACACCTTC. This sequence joins TRBV6-5 and TRBJ1-2; D is ambiguous. Germline CDR1 is MNHEY and CDR2 is SVGAGI. Trimming cost V 0 bases and J 4 bases, with 15 bases left between them. This CDR3 spans 16 amino acids.